A single sample is the source of the 19 T cell receptor beta chains below, sequenced in a study of T cell clonality in common variable immunodeficiency (dated by TCRdb to 2013 to 2016). Library preparation used the immunoSEQ multiplex PCR assay. In its TCRdb copy, this immuneACCESS table keeps in-frame sequences only and misses some clones. Where compared with another copy, unresolved V genes explain less than half of these, and the others have no known cause. For this sample, 25,000 to 35,000 clones appear and none is a singleton. The biggest ten clones account for approximately 4.7% of the sample. The sequenced sample was peripheral blood mononuclear cells. The receptors stem from a person aged 18 to 75 in good health.

With respect to this clone: Read data end 3 residues before the CDR3 end; the end is taken from the germline J gene. V usage is TRBV6-4 and J usage is TRBJ2-3; D uncertain. CDR3 size: 14 residues. CDR1 is MRHNA and CDR2 is SNTAGT in the germline V gene. Trimming stripped 0 bases from V and 1 base from J, with 5 bases between. The CDR3 loop is CASSDSVGTDTQYF. The sequenced part of the CDR3 DNA is TGTGCCAGCAGTGACTCCGTCGGCACAGATACG.

This clone was observed many times. The read gets to within 3 residues of the CDR3 end, and the germline J gene fills in the rest. Within the sample, other DNA sequences also encode this same CDR3. The V call is TRBV19, the J call TRBJ1-3; D unresolved. The CDR3 is made up of 16 amino acids. Germline assignment: CDR1 LNHDA and CDR2 SQIVND (reference sequence). Deletions cut 5 bases from V and 0 bases from J, with 14 bases between. Incomplete CDR3 DNA: TGTGCCAGTAGTTCCTGGACTTCTAACTCTGGAAACACC. Translating gives CASSSWTSNSGNT. The full CDR3 protein reads CASSSWTSNSGNTIYF.

In its sample, this clone was seen a few times. The observed sequence ends 3 residues before the CDR3 terminus, with the missing tail filled in from the germline J gene. The gene calls are TRBV5-1 and TRBJ2-7, with D unclear. Trimming shortened V by 1 base and J by 1 base, and 3 bases separated the two germline ends. Looked up from germline, CDR1 is SGHRS and CDR2 is YFSETQ. The CDR3 is 12 residues long. CDR3 bases read: TGCGCCAGCAGCTTGCCATCCTACGAG. Amino acid sequence: CASSLPSYE. The whole CDR3 sequence reads CASSLPSYEQYF.

This clone has at least ten counts. The read ends 3 residues before the CDR3 terminus; that terminus is restored from the germline J gene. The chain combines TRBV19 with TRBJ1-1; D is unclear. The CDR3 sequence is 13 residues long. V was shortened by 3 bases and J by 0 bases, with 5 bases between the two germline ends. CDR1 is LNHDA and CDR2 is SQIVND in the germline V gene (reference sequence). The CDR3 DNA, read in part, is TGTGCCAGTAGTATTAATGTGAACACTGAA. Residues: CASSINVNTE. In full, the CDR3 reads CASSINVNTEAFF.

Regarding this clone: The read halts 3 residues ahead of the CDR3 end, with the missing end drawn from the germline J gene. The rearrangement uses TRBV7-9 and TRBJ2-5; D unclear. The CDR3 is 12 amino acids. The V gene's germline CDR1 is SEHNR and CDR2 FQNEAQ (reference sequence). The V end lost 8 bases, the J end lost 3 bases, and 10 bases lay between the germline ends. CDR3 bases read: TGTGCCAGCCGTCTAGGAGAAGAGACC. This sequence encodes CASRLGEET. The CDR3 in full is CASRLGEETQYF.

This clone was counted many times. The CDR3 goes on 3 residues after the read ends, and that part is filled in from the germline J gene. V and J are TRBV7-3 and TRBJ1-1, with D possibly TRBD1 on 6 matching bases. The CDR3 is 14 amino acids. Germline loops: CDR1 SGHTA, CDR2 FQGTGA. V was shortened by 3 bases and J by 5 bases, with 13 bases between the two germline ends. CDR3 sequence: CASSLGHQSTEAFF. The sequenced CDR3 bases are TGTGCCAGCAGCTTGGGACATCAGTCGACTGAA.

This clone was counted ten times or more. Sequencing ends 3 residues short of the CDR3 end; the germline J gene provides the rest. The V call is TRBV5-1, the J call TRBJ2-2; 9 bases are shared with TRBD1. The germline V gene has CDR1 SGHRS and CDR2 YFSETQ. The CDR3 contains 15 residues. Trimming took 0 bases from V and 6 from J; bases not matched to a gene: 3. Here the CDR3 reads CASSLGDRAAGELFF. CDR3 DNA (partial): TGCGCCAGCAGCTTGGGGGACAGGGCGGCCGGGGAG.

Ten or more counts support this clone. The read is 3 residues too short to cover the CDR3 end, so that end is filled in from the germline J gene. V and J are TRBV10-3 and TRBJ2-1; 8 bases align to TRBD2. The CDR3 spans 13 residues. Trimming at V came to 4 bases and at J to 6 bases, leaving 2 bases not matched to a gene. Germline lookup yields CDR1 ENHRY and CDR2 SYGVKD. CDR3 in amino acids: CAISASGLNEQFF. CDR3 DNA, as far as it was read: TGTGCCATCAGTGCTAGCGGGCTCAATGAG.

Details on this clone: The read ends 3 residues early relative to the CDR3; the germline J gene fills the gap. The chain uses TRBV18 and TRBJ1-6, with 8 bases matching TRBD1. Losses at the gene ends were 2 bases for V and 10 bases for J; bases not matched to a gene: 13. The CDR3 contains 17 residues. Germline V gene lookup returns CDR1 KGHSH and CDR2 LQKENI. The CDR3 reads CASSPWGRGPLQSPLHF. The sequenced CDR3 bases are TGTGCCAGCTCACCATGGGGCAGGGGGCCCCTGCAATCACCC.

This clone occurred many times. The read ends 3 residues shy of where the CDR3 ends; the end is completed using the germline J gene. The V and J genes are TRBV18 and TRBJ1-2, with 9 bases matching TRBD1. V lost 2 bases and J lost 7; bases outside the gene matches: 8. The CDR3 has 15 amino acids. Germline CDR1 reads KGHSH; CDR2 reads LQKENI. The CDR3 sequence: CASSPSDRGGSGYTF. The CDR3 DNA, read in part, is TGTGCCAGCTCACCATCGGACAGGGGAGGTAGTGGC.

A remark on this clone: The read ends 3 residues shy of where the CDR3 ends; the end is completed using the germline J gene. The rearrangement links TRBV7-9 to TRBJ1-2; 7 positions match TRBD1. The CDR3 extends over 12 amino acids. CDR1 and CDR2 from the germline V gene are SEHNR and FQNEAQ (reference sequence). V lost 5 bases to trimming and J lost 4 bases; unmatched junction nucleotides: 1. Here the CDR3 reads CASSRDSYGYTF. The covered CDR3 bases are TGTGCCAGCAGCCGGGACAGCTATGGC.

This clone is labeled as medium-sized. From the germline J gene comes the end of the CDR3, since the read stops 3 residues before it. This chain uses TRBV2 with TRBJ2-2, with 9 bases lining up with TRBD1. The CDR3 is 16 residues long. CDR1 SNHLY and CDR2 FYNNEI come from the germline V gene. V shed 5 bases, J shed 3 bases, and the junction held 7 bases outside the gene matches. This CDR3 is CASSPTGGTYTGELFF. The CDR3 DNA, read in part, is TGTGCCAGCAGTCCTACAGGGGGCACATACACCGGGGAG. The full variable domain, in which reference TRBV2 and TRBJ2-2 provide the parts outside the CDR3, is EPEVTQTPSHQVTQMGQEVILRCVPISNHLYFYWYRQILGQKVEFLVSFYNNEISEKSEIFDDQFSVERPDGSNFTLKIRSTKLEDSAMYFCASSPTGGTYTGELFFGEGSRLTVL.

This clone was seen ten or more times. The read stops 3 residues short of the end of the CDR3; the missing end is completed from the germline J gene. The gene calls are TRBV19 and TRBJ2-7; 9 bases are a match to TRBD2. V gave up 2 bases and J gave up 4 bases; unmatched junction bases: 6. In germline, CDR1 is LNHDA, CDR2 SQIVND (reference sequence). CDR3 length equals 15 residues. The CDR3 loop reads CASSILGGRDYEQYF. CDR3 DNA (partial): TGTGCCAGTAGTATACTTGGCGGGAGGGATTACGAG.

This clone was counted ten times or more. The missing CDR3 end, 3 residues past where the read stops, is filled in from the germline J gene. This rearrangement joins TRBV2 to TRBJ2-3; TRBD2 matches 8 bases. The CDR3 runs to 14 residues. The ends lost 6 bases at V and 5 bases at J; junction bases unmatched: 7. Germline lookup yields CDR1 SNHLY and CDR2 FYNNEI. The CDR3 sequence: CASSASGSEDTQYF. CDR3 DNA (partial): TGTGCCAGCAGCGCCAGCGGGAGCGAAGATACG. The complete variable domain, with remaining parts taken from reference TRBV2 and TRBJ2-3, reads EPEVTQTPSHQVTQMGQEVILRCVPISNHLYFYWYRQILGQKVEFLVSFYNNEISEKSEIFDDQFSVERPDGSNFTLKIRSTKLEDSAMYFCASSASGSEDTQYFGPGTRLTVL.

This clone was seen only a few times. The CDR3 end falls 3 residues outside the read, so it is completed with the germline J gene. V and J are TRBV7-2 and TRBJ2-3, with 7 bases identical to TRBD1. Looked up from germline, CDR1 is SGHTA and CDR2 is FQGNSA. This CDR3 has 13 amino acids. The CDR3 sequence: CASSSTGLETQYF. The covered CDR3 bases are TGTGCCAGCAGCTCGACAGGGTTAGAGACG.

This clone was seen ten or more times. Read coverage stops 3 residues before the CDR3 terminus; the germline J gene supplies the remainder. The chain joins TRBV7-9 to TRBJ1-1, with no clear D. Germline values: CDR1 SEHNR, CDR2 FQNEAQ (reference sequence). V was cut by 3 bases and J by 4 bases, with 9 bases left in between. CDR3 length: 13 residues. This CDR3 is CASSFQVGTEAFF. The CDR3 bases that were read are TGTGCCAGCAGCTTCCAGGTGGGCACTGAA.

This clone was detected ten times or more. Read coverage stops 3 residues before the CDR3 terminus; the germline J gene supplies the remainder. This sequence joins TRBV20-1 and TRBJ2-3; TRBD2 agrees at 8 bases. With 0 bases clipped from V and 3 bases from J, the junction kept 8 bases outside the gene matches. Germline V gene sequence: CDR1 DFQATT, CDR2 SNEGSKA (reference sequence). The CDR3 sequence is 16 residues long. This chain's CDR3 is CSARDRGREVTDTQYF. The CDR3 DNA, read in part, is TGCAGTGCTAGAGACCGCGGGCGGGAGGTAACAGATACG.

There are many counts of this clone. From the germline J gene comes the end of the CDR3, since the read stops 3 residues before it. The gene calls are TRBV19 and TRBJ1-2, with unresolved D. V was shortened by 4 bases and J by 6 bases, with 24 bases between the two germline ends. From germline, CDR1 is LNHDA and CDR2 SQIVND (reference sequence). This CDR3 has 17 amino acids. The CDR3 here is CASSTRVRRPPMDGYTF. The sequenced part of the CDR3 DNA is TGTGCCAGTAGTACGAGGGTCCGGCGACCGCCGATGGATGGC.

This clone turned up a few times. Read coverage stops 3 residues before the CDR3 terminus; the germline J gene supplies the remainder. The chain is built from TRBV11-2 and TRBJ2-7, with D perhaps matching TRBD2 (6 bases). Trimming removed 6 bases from V and 6 bases from J, with 12 bases in between. This CDR3 spans 12 amino acids. In germline, CDR1 is SGHAT, CDR2 FQNNGV. Incomplete CDR3 DNA: TGTGCCAGCAGTTGGTCGGAGGGCGAG. Translating gives CASSWSEGE. The full CDR3 protein reads CASSWSEGEQYF.